Below are 29 T cell receptor beta chains sequenced from a single sample in a study of blood T cell repertoires in COVID-19. Generated by immunoSEQ multiplex PCR, the TCRdb table keeps only in-frame clones and is missing some. The data show about 220,000 clones, roughly four fifths seen once. The sample taken for sequencing was PBMCs or T cells enriched from blood (not recorded which). The receptor source for this set is a woman in her sixties or seventies who had recovered from COVID-19.

The chain is built from TRBV12-3 or TRBV12-4 and TRBJ1-1; no firm D call. There are 10 residues in the CDR3. V was pared by 4 bases and J by 7 bases, with 4 bases between. In DNA form, the CDR3 reads TGTGCCAGCAGTTCTAGTGAAGCTTTCTTT. It codes for CASSSSEAFF.

In its sample, this clone was seen once. J is TRBJ1-2 and V is TRBV27; TRBD1 is a possible D gene (5 bases). The CDR3 has 14 residues. Germline V CDR1 and CDR2: MNHEY, SMNVEV (reference sequence). The germline V and J ends were trimmed by 5 bases and 4 bases, with 14 bases remaining between them. In nucleotides, the CDR3 is TGTGCCAGCAGTCCGGAGGGACCTCTCTATGGCTACACCTTC. Encoded protein: CASSPEGPLYGYTF.

This chain joins TRBV4-3 and TRBJ2-1; 9 bases agree with TRBD2. CDR3 size: 16 residues. From germline, CDR1 is LGHNA and CDR2 YSLEER. The J segment lost 0 bases and the V segment lost 0 bases, leaving 0 bases of the junction unmatched. This chain's CDR3 is CASSQDSGGSYNEQFF. The CDR3 bases are TGCGCCAGCAGCCAAGATAGCGGGGGCTCCTACAATGAGCAGTTCTTC.

The chain recombines TRBV19 with TRBJ2-2; D remains unclear. Per the germline V gene, CDR1 is LNHDA and CDR2 is SQIVND (reference sequence). CDR3 size: 14 residues. V lost 0 bases, J lost 1 base, and 3 bases lay in between. The CDR3 is CASSIDGNTGELFF. For the CDR3, the DNA is TGTGCCAGTAGTATAGACGGGAACACCGGGGAGCTGTTTTTT.

The chain joins TRBV5-4 to TRBJ1-2; a possible D gene is TRBD1 (5 bases). The V and J ends lost 4 bases and 3 bases respectively, with 13 bases between them. The CDR3 covers 14 residues. Germline assignment: CDR1 SGHNT and CDR2 YYREEE (reference sequence). The CDR3 region has the DNA TGTGCCAGCAGCCGGCAGGGAACGGACTATGGCTACACCTTC. Amino acid sequence: CASSRQGTDYGYTF.

The rearrangement links TRBV7-3 to TRBJ2-1, with a tentative D call TRBD1 (5 bases). The CDR3 has 16 residues. Between the trimmed V and J ends, which lost 3 bases and 4 bases, there was a span of 16 bases. Germline V gene sequence: CDR1 SGHTA, CDR2 FQGTGA. Here the CDR3 reads CASSFRHGAEYNEQFF. CDR3 bases: TGTGCCAGCAGCTTTCGACATGGGGCTGAGTACAATGAGCAGTTCTTC.

The chain has TRBV10-1 and TRBJ2-7; D is possibly TRBD2 (6 bases). CDR1 and CDR2 (germline): WNHNN, SYGVQD (reference sequence). The CDR3 is 11 amino acids. Between the trimmed V and J ends, which lost 4 bases and 7 bases, there was a span of 8 bases. The CDR3 bases are TGCGCCAGCAGTGCCAGCGGGGAGCAGTACTTC. Translating it yields CASSASGEQYF.

The CDR3 DNA reads as TGCGCCAGCCATCCCACCTTAGAGAATAATTCACCCCTCCACTTT. Its protein is CASHPTLENNSPLHF. The genes are TRBV10-2 and TRBJ1-6; no definite D call. Deletions cut 8 bases from V and 5 bases from J, with 16 bases between. Germline values: CDR1 WSHSY, CDR2 SAAADI. The CDR3 has 15 residues.

This chain joins TRBV10-3 and TRBJ1-3; D is unclear. V was shortened by 0 bases and J by 7 bases, with 10 bases between the two germline ends. CDR3 length: 14 residues. In germline, CDR1 is ENHRY, CDR2 SYGVKD. CDR3 DNA sequence: TGTGCCATCAGTGAGTCGCTAGAATCGAACACCATATATTTT. Amino acids: CAISESLESNTIYF.

V is TRBV2 and J is TRBJ2-1, with D tentatively TRBD2 (6 bases). Trimming took 8 bases from V and 6 from J, leaving 14 bases between them. Germline values: CDR1 SNHLY, CDR2 FYNNEI. The CDR3 covers 13 residues. CDR3: CASERSSGNEQFF. DNA for the CDR3: TGTGCCAGCGAGAGGAGTAGCGGCAATGAGCAGTTCTTC.

The rearrangement joins TRBV2 to TRBJ1-4; TRBD1 aligns across 7 bases. The germline CDR1 and CDR2 sequences are SNHLY and FYNNEI. This CDR3 spans 13 amino acids. V lost 11 bases, J lost 3 bases, and 6 bases stayed unmatched. The CDR3 loop is CAGGTVSNEKLFF. Here the CDR3 DNA reads TGTGCCGGGGGGACAGTCTCTAATGAAAAACTGTTTTTT.

This chain joins TRBV21-1 and TRBJ2-7; TRBD2, the table's D call, lacks a check against the DNA. TRBV21-1 is termed a pseudogene. The CDR3 sequence is 11 residues long. DNA for the CDR3: TGTGCCAGCAGCAAAAAACGGGAGCAGTACTTC. This encodes CASSKKREQYF.

The rearrangement uses TRBV6-5 and TRBJ1-2; D possibly corresponds to TRBD1 (5 bases). Looked up from germline, CDR1 is MNHEY and CDR2 is SVGAGI. The CDR3 spans 11 residues. V was trimmed by 6 bases and J by 11 bases, leaving 13 bases between them. CDR3 DNA: TGTGCCAGCAGCGAGAGGCGGGGGTACACCTTC. It yields the protein CASSERRGYTF.

The rearrangement uses TRBV3-1 (or the pseudogene TRBV3-2) and TRBJ2-5; maybe TRBD1 (6 bases). The CDR3 is 15 residues long. Trimming shortened V by 5 bases and J by 1 base, and 14 bases separated the two germline ends. Looked up from germline, CDR1 is LGHDT and CDR2 is YNNKEL (reference sequence). DNA for the CDR3: TGTGCCAGCAGCTACGGACAGATTCGCCAAGAGACCCAGTACTTC. As protein: CASSYGQIRQETQYF.

The chain carries TRBV3-1 (or the pseudogene TRBV3-2) and TRBJ1-4; 7 nucleotides match TRBD1. This CDR3 comprises 16 residues. CDR1 is LGHDT, CDR2 YNNKEL, per germline (reference sequence). V was clipped by 2 bases and J by 0 bases; unmatched bases: 3. The CDR3 DNA follows: TGTGCCAGCAGCCAAACAGGGGCTGCAACTAATGAAAAACTGTTTTTT. Translation gives CASSQTGAATNEKLFF.

This sequence joins TRBV7-6 and TRBJ2-2; no definite D call. The CDR3 loop spans 15 amino acids. Deletions cut 0 bases from V and 5 bases from J, with 10 bases between. Germline lookup yields CDR1 SGHVS and CDR2 FNYEAQ. The CDR3 DNA reads TGTGCCAGCAGCTTAGCCCTCGTAGAGACCGGGGAGCTGTTTTTT. It codes for CASSLALVETGELFF.

J is TRBJ1-2 and V is TRBV7-9; D is perhaps TRBD1 (5 bases). The germline V gene encodes CDR1 SEHNR and CDR2 FQNEAQ (reference sequence). The CDR3 is 15 residues long. V lost 6 bases to trimming and J lost 5 bases, with 19 bases between them. CDR3 residues: CASRPSWTSPYGYTF. DNA of the CDR3: TGTGCCAGCAGGCCAAGCTGGACATCTCCGTATGGCTACACCTTC.

CDR3 amino acids: CASSLEQVLANTGELFF. In nucleotides, the CDR3 is TGTGCCAGCAGCTTAGAACAGGTCCTAGCGAACACCGGGGAGCTGTTTTTT. The chain has TRBV7-9 and TRBJ2-2, with D perhaps TRBD1 (5 bases). Trimming took off 1 base at V and 0 bases at J, with 12 bases between the two ends. Germline CDR1 and CDR2: SEHNR and FQNEAQ (reference sequence). The CDR3 contains 17 residues.

The gene calls are TRBV4-3 and TRBJ2-5, with 10 bases matching TRBD2. Germline V lookup: CDR1 LGHNA, CDR2 YSLEER. The CDR3 has 21 residues. V lost 0 bases to trimming and J lost 0 bases; unmatched junction nucleotides: 16. CDR3 residues: CASSQESHLSSGGAYQETQYF. In DNA, the CDR3 is TGCGCCAGCAGCCAAGAATCCCACTTATCTAGCGGGGGAGCCTACCAAGAGACCCAGTACTTC.

The chain carries TRBV19 and TRBJ1-5, with 9 bases that match TRBD1. The CDR3 is 15 amino acids. Germline assignment: CDR1 LNHDA and CDR2 SQIVND (reference sequence). V trimming: 3 bases; J trimming: 0 bases; junction bases outside the gene matches: 0. The CDR3 coding sequence is TGTGCCAGTAGTATGGGACAGGGTAGCAATCAGCCCCAGCATTTT. It specifies CASSMGQGSNQPQHF.

As DNA, the CDR3 is TGTGCCAGCAGCCCACAGGGGGCCCTCACTGAAGCTTTCTTT. As protein: CASSPQGALTEAFF. The chain joins TRBV9 to TRBJ1-1; 9 bases agree with TRBD1. CDR1 and CDR2 (germline): SGDLS, YYNGEE. The CDR3 is 14 residues long. The ends lost 4 bases at V and 4 bases at J; junction bases unmatched: 5.

The chain links TRBV7-2 to TRBJ2-5; 12 bases match TRBD2. CDR1 and CDR2 (germline): SGHTA, FQGNSA. This CDR3 spans 16 amino acids. After removal of 4 bases from V and 1 base from J, the junction contained 4 bases not matched to a gene. In DNA, the CDR3 is TGTGCCAGCAGCTCACTACTAGCGGGGGGCCAAGAGACCCAGTACTTC. Its translation is CASSSLLAGGQETQYF.

The genes are TRBV5-4 and TRBJ1-5; D unresolved. The CDR3 runs to 16 residues. Germline values: CDR1 SGHNT, CDR2 YYREEE (reference sequence). Trimming removed 5 bases from V and 0 bases from J, with 15 bases in between. CDR3 loop: CASRSFREHSNQPQHF. The DNA of the CDR3 is TGTGCCAGCAGATCCTTTCGGGAGCATAGCAATCAGCCCCAGCATTTT.

V is TRBV6-5 and J is TRBJ1-6, with 8 bases identical to TRBD1. The CDR3 contains 14 residues. The ends lost 6 bases at V and 14 bases at J; junction bases unmatched: 12. Germline values: CDR1 MNHEY, CDR2 SVGAGI. The CDR3 DNA reads TGTGCCAGCAGGGGCGGACAGGGAAATATATCCCTCCACTTT. Its protein is CASRGGQGNISLHF.

This clone was found once. The chain uses TRBV6-5 and TRBJ2-7; 9 nucleotides align to TRBD1. Looked up from germline, CDR1 is MNHEY and CDR2 is SVGAGI. V dropped 0 bases and J dropped 2; count of bases not matched to a gene: 5. The CDR3 is 16 residues long. The CDR3 DNA sequence: TGTGCCAGCAGTTACTCGGGGACAGGGATTACCTACGAGCAGTACTTC. This codes for CASSYSGTGITYEQYF.

V gene TRBV19 combines with J gene TRBJ1-1, with D possibly TRBD1 on 6 matching bases. Trimming cost V 2 bases and J 5 bases, with 6 bases left between them. The CDR3 is made up of 12 amino acids. The germline gives CDR1 LNHDA, CDR2 SQIVND (reference sequence). CDR3 sequence: CASSIQGTEAFF. The CDR3 DNA follows: TGTGCCAGTAGTATACAGGGGACTGAAGCTTTCTTT. The full variable domain, its missing parts supplied by reference TRBV19 and TRBJ1-1, is DGGITQSPKYLFRKEGQNVTLSCEQNLNHDAMYWYRQDPGQGLRLIYYSQIVNDFQKGDIAEGYSVSREKKESFPLTVTSAQKNPTAFYLCASSIQGTEAFFGQGTRLTVV.

The table lists this clone with a few counts. The chain couples TRBV5-1 to TRBJ1-2, with D maybe TRBD1 (6 bases). Per the germline V gene, CDR1 is SGHRS and CDR2 is YFSETQ. Trimming took off 4 bases at V and 4 bases at J, with 23 bases between the two ends. This CDR3 region has 17 residues. In nucleotides, the CDR3 is TGCGCCAGCAGCGCCCCCCGAGGGGGGGAGACCTCCTATGGCTACACCTTC. It specifies CASSAPRGGETSYGYTF.

This sequence joins TRBV7-2 and TRBJ2-3, with 7 bases fitting TRBD2. Unmatched junction bases numbered 19, after V lost 7 bases and J lost 6 bases. Germline assignment: CDR1 SGHTA and CDR2 FQGNSA. The CDR3 length is 17 residues. The DNA for the CDR3 is TGTGCCAGCACTACTAGCCCGGTCGCGGGAGCTGGGGATACGCAGTATTTT. Its translation is CASTTSPVAGAGDTQYF.

This chain links TRBV7-2 with TRBJ1-1; D is unclear. Germline V CDR1 and CDR2: SGHTA, FQGNSA. Trimming took off 1 base at V and 3 bases at J, with 12 bases between the two ends. The length of the CDR3 is 15 residues. The CDR3 DNA is TGTGCCAGCAGCTTAGGACGGAGGCGGGACACTGAAGCTTTCTTT. It encodes CASSLGRRRDTEAFF.